This TCR beta chain was observed in a study of beta chain features in type 1 diabetes. CDR1 is MDHEN and CDR2 is SYDVKM in the germline V gene. The CDR3 has 13 residues. Trimming took 6 bases from V and 2 from J, leaving 11 bases between them. TCRB transcripts that were expressed got sequenced, as all of the isolated RNA had been reverse transcribed. Here immunoSEQ multiplex PCR was the method, and the copy in TCRdb shows in-frame clones only, minus some. This sample yields around 350,000 clones, of which over 9.5% are seen a single time; roughly 0.017% belongs to the top ten. The chain carries TRBV28 and TRBJ2-7; D is undetermined. The sample was naive CD4+ T cells from blood. This sequence was found in a young man in good health. CDR3 sequence (DNA): TGTGCCAGCAGCTCGACACCGACCTACGAGCAGTACTTC. This encodes CASSSTPTYEQYF. Full variable domain (missing parts from reference TRBV28 and TRBJ2-7): DVKVTQSSRYLVKRTGEKVFLECVQDMDHENMFWYRQDPGLGLRLIYFSYDVKMKEKGDIPEGYSVSREKKERFSLILESASTNQTSMYLCASSSTPTYEQYFGPGTRLTVT.